This record covers a single TCR beta chain. TCRdb's copy holds only in-frame clones and misses some; the assay was immunoSEQ multiplex PCR. The table records around 99,000 clones, around 90% of them present only once. These data belong to a study of blood T cell repertoires in COVID-19. Background on the study: Samples taken during acute and convalescent COVID-19 were collected in the United States, Italy and Spain.

The germline CDR1 and CDR2 sequences are SGDLS and YYNGEE. This CDR3 is 14 amino acids long. J lost 6 bases, V lost 10 bases, and 7 bases had no gene match. Sequences were obtained from peripheral blood. The V gene is TRBV9, the J gene TRBJ2-2; 12 nucleotides align to TRBD1. This TCR was sampled from a man between 40 and 49 years old with active or convalescent COVID-19. For the CDR3, the DNA is TGTGCCGGCCCTAGGGACAGGGGGCCCGGGGAGCTGTTTTTT. Protein product: CAGPRDRGPGELFF.